This section outlines one T cell receptor beta chain sequence together with its context. Its antigen is as yet unknown. Described time point: week 35, safety follow-up. Each dose of the vaccine consisted of 300 ug of mutant IDH1 20-mer peptide, with topical imiquimod. Only in-frame clones appear in the TCRdb table, and some are missing; sequencing was by immunoSEQ multiplex PCR. This sample has about 32,000 clones, with 80% found just once. The entry originates in a study of a mutant IDH1 vaccine in newly diagnosed glioma. Study-level information: Those enrolled had earlier been treated with radiotherapy, temozolomide, or both, mostly both.

The V and J ends lost 4 bases and 3 bases respectively, with 10 bases between them. The CDR3 totals 15 residues. Germline V gene data show CDR1 as MNHEY and CDR2 as SVGAGI. The TCR sequence derives from a man aged 35-49 years with glioma. Some clones in this sample may be carry-over from other donors' samples. This chain joins TRBV6-5 and TRBJ2-6; D remains ambiguous. This specimen consisted of PBMCs, obtained from a glioma patient whose treatment included an IDH1 peptide vaccine. The CDR3 DNA is TGTGCCAGCAGTTCTAGGTTTAGTGGGGCCAACGTCCTGACTTTC. Its protein product is CASSSRFSGANVLTF.